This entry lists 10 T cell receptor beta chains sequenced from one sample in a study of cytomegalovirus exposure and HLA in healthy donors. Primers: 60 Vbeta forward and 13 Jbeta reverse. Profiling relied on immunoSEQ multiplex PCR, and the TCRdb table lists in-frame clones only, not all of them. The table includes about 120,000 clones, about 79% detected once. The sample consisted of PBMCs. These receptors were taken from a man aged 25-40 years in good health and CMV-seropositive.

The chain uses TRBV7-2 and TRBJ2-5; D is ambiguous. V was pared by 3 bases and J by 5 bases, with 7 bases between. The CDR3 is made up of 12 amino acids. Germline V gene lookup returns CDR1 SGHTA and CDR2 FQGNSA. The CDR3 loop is CASSLWRETQYF. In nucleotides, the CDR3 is TGTGCCAGCAGCTTGTGGCGGGAGACCCAGTACTTC.

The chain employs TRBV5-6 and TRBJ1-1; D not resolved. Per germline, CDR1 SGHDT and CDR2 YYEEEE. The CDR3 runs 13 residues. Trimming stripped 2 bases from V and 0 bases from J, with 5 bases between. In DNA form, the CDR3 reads TGTGCCAGCAGCTTATACATGAACACTGAAGCTTTCTTT. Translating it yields CASSLYMNTEAFF.

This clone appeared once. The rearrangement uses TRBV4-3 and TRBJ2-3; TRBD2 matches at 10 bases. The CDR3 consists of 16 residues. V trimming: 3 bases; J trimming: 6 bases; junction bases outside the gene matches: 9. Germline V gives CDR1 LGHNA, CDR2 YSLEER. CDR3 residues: CASSQGAAGGTDTQYF. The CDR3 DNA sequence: TGCGCCAGCAGCCAGGGGGCAGCGGGGGGGACCGATACGCAGTATTTT.

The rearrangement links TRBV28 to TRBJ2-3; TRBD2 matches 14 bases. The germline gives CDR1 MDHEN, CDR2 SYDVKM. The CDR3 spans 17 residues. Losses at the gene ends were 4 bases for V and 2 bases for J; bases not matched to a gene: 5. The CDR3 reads CASSWGLAGDLTDTQYF. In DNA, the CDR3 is TGTGCCAGCAGTTGGGGACTAGCGGGAGACCTCACAGATACGCAGTATTTT.

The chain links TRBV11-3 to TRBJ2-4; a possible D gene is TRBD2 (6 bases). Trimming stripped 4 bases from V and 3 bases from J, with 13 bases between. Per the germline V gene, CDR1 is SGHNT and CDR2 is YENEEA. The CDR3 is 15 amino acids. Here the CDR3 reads CASSSGRGGKNIQYF. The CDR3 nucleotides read TGTGCCAGCAGCTCAGGAAGGGGAGGCAAAAACATTCAGTACTTC.

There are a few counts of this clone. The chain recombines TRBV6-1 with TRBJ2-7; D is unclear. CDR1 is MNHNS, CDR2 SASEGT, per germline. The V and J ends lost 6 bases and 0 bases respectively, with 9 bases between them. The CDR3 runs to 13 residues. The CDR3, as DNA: TGTGCCAGCAGGTACTATGACTCCTACGAGCAGTACTTC. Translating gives CASRYYDSYEQYF.

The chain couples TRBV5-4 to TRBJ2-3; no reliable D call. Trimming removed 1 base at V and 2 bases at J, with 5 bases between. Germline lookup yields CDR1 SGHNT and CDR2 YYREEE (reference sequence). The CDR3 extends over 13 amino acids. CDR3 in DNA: TGTGCCAGCAGCTTGTACTCCACAGATACGCAGTATTTT. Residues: CASSLYSTDTQYF.

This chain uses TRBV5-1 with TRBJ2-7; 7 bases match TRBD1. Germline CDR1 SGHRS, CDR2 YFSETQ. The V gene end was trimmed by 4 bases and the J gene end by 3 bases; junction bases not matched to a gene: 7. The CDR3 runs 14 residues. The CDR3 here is CASSTGTDLYEQYF. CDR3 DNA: TGCGCCAGCAGCACCGGGACAGACCTCTACGAGCAGTACTTC.

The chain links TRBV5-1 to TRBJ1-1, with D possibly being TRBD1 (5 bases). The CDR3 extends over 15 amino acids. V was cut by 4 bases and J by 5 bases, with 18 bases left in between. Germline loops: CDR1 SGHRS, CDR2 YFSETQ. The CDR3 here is CASSRWDSRGTEAFF. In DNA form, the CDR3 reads TGCGCCAGCAGCCGATGGGACTCCCGGGGGACTGAAGCTTTCTTT.

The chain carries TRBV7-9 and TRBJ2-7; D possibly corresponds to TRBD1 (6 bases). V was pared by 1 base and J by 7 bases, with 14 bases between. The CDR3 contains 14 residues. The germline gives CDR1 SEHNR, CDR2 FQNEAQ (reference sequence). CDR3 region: CASSLVNREWEQYF. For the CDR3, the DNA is TGTGCCAGCAGCTTAGTGAACAGGGAATGGGAGCAGTACTTC.